These 21 T cell receptor beta chains originate from one sample sequenced in a study of radiotherapy plus CTLA-4 blockade in lung cancer. Generated by immunoSEQ multiplex PCR, the TCRdb table keeps only in-frame clones and is missing some. The repertoire holds approximately 69,000 clones, 78% seen once, with more than 7% in the top ten. The starting material was peripheral blood, obtained from a patient treated with radiotherapy plus ipilimumab. Receptors originate from a human donor with non-small cell lung cancer who had a complete response to radiotherapy plus ipilimumab.

This chain links TRBV2 with TRBJ1-3, with D uncertain. This CDR3 comprises 14 residues. Germline V gene data show CDR1 as SNHLY and CDR2 as FYNNEI. Trimming shortened V by 7 bases and J by 2 bases, and 12 bases separated the two germline ends. The CDR3 sequence: CASISREAGNTIYF. The CDR3 DNA reads TGTGCCAGCATCTCGCGGGAGGCTGGAAACACCATATATTTT.

CDR3 region: CASSQRTGRGPQETQYF. The CDR3 DNA is TGCGCCAGCAGCCAACGAACGGGGAGGGGGCCCCAAGAGACCCAGTACTTC. The rearrangement uses TRBV4-1 and TRBJ2-5; D tentatively reads TRBD1 or TRBD2 (7 bases each). V was cut by 2 bases and J by 1 base, with 17 bases left in between. The CDR3 covers 17 residues. Germline assignment: CDR1 MGHRA and CDR2 YSYEKL.

This sequence joins TRBV5-1 and TRBJ2-3; D may be TRBD1 or TRBD2 (5 bases each). Deletions cut 0 bases from V and 2 bases from J, with 7 bases between. The germline CDR1 and CDR2 sequences are SGHRS and YFSETQ. The CDR3 totals 14 residues. CDR3 DNA: TGCGCCAGCAGCTTGGGGGGGAACACAGATACGCAGTATTTT. Translation: CASSLGGNTDTQYF.

The chain joins TRBV18 to TRBJ2-7; 9 nucleotides agree with TRBD1. Germline V CDR1 and CDR2: KGHSH, LQKENI. Trimming at V came to 6 bases and at J to 3 bases, leaving 9 bases not matched to a gene. This CDR3 is 15 amino acids long. The CDR3 sequence: CASSPRQGVFYEQYV. In DNA form, the CDR3 reads TGTGCCAGCTCGCCCCGACAGGGGGTTTTCTACGAGCAGTACGTC.

This chain uses TRBV10-1 with TRBJ2-1, with D perhaps TRBD1 (6 bases). The germline V and J ends were trimmed by 2 bases and 9 bases, with 14 bases remaining between them. This CDR3 region has 14 residues. CDR1 and CDR2 from the germline V gene are WNHNN and SYGVQD (reference sequence). The CDR3 here is CASSEGYRVREQFF. The CDR3 nucleotides are TGCGCCAGCAGTGAGGGTTACAGGGTCCGTGAGCAGTTCTTC.

V and J are TRBV30 and TRBJ2-6, with 11 bases matching TRBD1. Looked up from germline, CDR1 is GTSNPN and CDR2 is SVGIG (reference sequence). V dropped 5 bases and J dropped 1; count of bases not matched to a gene: 10. The CDR3 covers 18 residues. CDR3 residues: CAWAGGQGVFSGANVLTF. The CDR3 nucleotides read TGTGCCTGGGCCGGGGGACAGGGGGTTTTTTCTGGGGCCAACGTCCTGACTTTC.

This clone has only one observation. The CDR3 DNA reads TGCGCCAGCAGCCGAGGGGGGACAGGAGACAATGAGCAGTTCTTC. Translating gives CASSRGGTGDNEQFF. This rearrangement joins TRBV5-1 to TRBJ2-1; TRBD1 matches 8 bases. The CDR3 runs to 15 residues. CDR1 and CDR2 from the germline V gene are SGHRS and YFSETQ. Germline trimming cut 4 bases from V and 5 bases from J; bases unmatched to any gene: 8. Drawing the rest from reference TRBV5-1 and TRBJ2-1, the complete variable domain is KAGVTQTPRYLIKTRGQQVTLSCSPISGHRSVSWYQQTPGQGLQFLFEYFSETQRNKGNFPGRFSGRQFSNSRSEMNVSTLELGDSALYLCASSRGGTGDNEQFFGPGTRLTVL.

This clone was picked up one time. The chain has TRBV27 and TRBJ1-4; TRBD1 might be the D (5 bases). Trimming shortened V by 7 bases and J by 5 bases, and 20 bases separated the two germline ends. The CDR3 has 16 amino acids. Looked up from germline, CDR1 is MNHEY and CDR2 is SMNVEV (reference sequence). The CDR3 bases are TGTGCCAGCACCTCGACTAGCCGGGCAGGGAATGAAAAACTGTTTTTT. It is translated as CASTSTSRAGNEKLFF.

This clone was seen a single time. The chain combines TRBV19 with TRBJ2-3; 8 nucleotides line up with TRBD1. The CDR3 has 14 amino acids. Losses at the gene ends were 8 bases for V and 0 bases for J; bases not matched to a gene: 4. Per the germline V gene, CDR1 is LNHDA and CDR2 is SQIVND (reference sequence). This CDR3 reads CASQTGGSTDTQYF. For the CDR3, the DNA is TGTGCCAGTCAAACAGGGGGTAGCACAGATACGCAGTATTTT.

The rearrangement uses TRBV29-1 and TRBJ2-5, with a possible D match to TRBD1 (6 bases). The CDR3 contains 11 residues. CDR1 is SQVTM and CDR2 is ANQGSEA in the germline V gene. The V and J ends lost 7 bases and 7 bases respectively, with 13 bases between them. CDR3 amino acids: CSASLQGTQYF. The CDR3, as DNA: TGCAGCGCCTCCCTACAGGGGACCCAGTACTTC.

This sequence joins TRBV6-6 and TRBJ2-7, with D possibly TRBD2 on 6 matching bases. There are 14 residues in the CDR3. Trimming removed 7 bases at V and 3 bases at J, with 16 bases between. Germline CDR1 MNHNY, CDR2 SVGAGI (reference sequence). The CDR3: CASTTWEVHYEQYF. The CDR3 bases are TGTGCCAGCACTACCTGGGAGGTCCACTACGAGCAGTACTTC.

This chain uses TRBV2 with TRBJ2-5; the D gene is possibly TRBD1 (6 bases). This CDR3 region has 13 residues. V was pared by 6 bases and J by 1 base, with 9 bases between. The germline V gene encodes CDR1 SNHLY and CDR2 FYNNEI. The CDR3, as DNA: TGTGCCAGCAGACAGGGAATCCAAGAGACCCAGTACTTC. This translates into CASRQGIQETQYF.

The V and J genes are TRBV2 and TRBJ2-7; 10 bases map to TRBD2. The CDR3 loop spans 16 amino acids. Germline V gene data show CDR1 as SNHLY and CDR2 as FYNNEI. V was pared by 10 bases and J by 6 bases, with 18 bases of the junction left unmatched. Here the CDR3 DNA reads TGTGCCACCCAGGAGCTAGCGGGGGTGGGGCCCCTCGAGCAGTACTTC. It translates to CATQELAGVGPLEQYF. The full variable domain, in which reference TRBV2 and TRBJ2-7 provide the parts outside the CDR3, is EPEVTQTPSHQVTQMGQEVILRCVPISNHLYFYWYRQILGQKVEFLVSFYNNEISEKSEIFDDQFSVERPDGSNFTLKIRSTKLEDSAMYFCATQELAGVGPLEQYFGPGTRLTVT.

This clone came up a few times. The chain links TRBV19 to TRBJ1-3; D is unclear. This CDR3 has 13 residues. The germline gives CDR1 LNHDA, CDR2 SQIVND (reference sequence). With 5 bases removed from V and 0 bases from J, the gap between germline ends came to 5 bases. The CDR3 DNA sequence: TGTGCCAGTAGTTGGCTCTCTGGAAACACCATATATTTT. Encoded protein: CASSWLSGNTIYF.

J is TRBJ1-1 and V is TRBV28, with 7 bases lining up with TRBD1. Germline loops: CDR1 MDHEN, CDR2 SYDVKM. V gave up 8 bases and J gave up 5 bases; unmatched junction bases: 11. The CDR3 has 14 amino acids. The CDR3, as DNA: TGTGCCAGCTCACATCAGACAGGGCGGACTGAAGCTTTCTTT. It translates to CASSHQTGRTEAFF.

The sample holds one count of this clone. V and J are TRBV6-4 and TRBJ1-2; 7 bases agree with TRBD1. V gave up 2 bases and J gave up 5 bases; unmatched junction bases: 11. This CDR3 has 16 amino acids. The germline V gene has CDR1 MRHNA and CDR2 SNTAGT. The CDR3 is CASSDIRQGRRYGYTF. In DNA, the CDR3 is TGTGCCAGCAGTGACATAAGACAGGGAAGGCGGTATGGCTACACCTTC.

This sequence joins TRBV15 and TRBJ2-1, with 10 bases identical to TRBD2. The CDR3 contains 16 residues. With V trimmed by 1 base and J by 6 bases, 6 bases remained unmatched. Germline-derived CDR1 and CDR2 are LNHNV and YYDKDF (reference sequence). This CDR3 reads CATSRAPSGRANEQFF. CDR3 DNA: TGTGCCACCAGCAGAGCCCCCAGCGGGAGGGCCAATGAGCAGTTCTTC. Drawing the rest from reference TRBV15 and TRBJ2-1, the complete variable domain is DAMVIQNPRYQVTQFGKPVTLSCSQTLNHNVMYWYQQKSSQAPKLLFHYYDKDFNNEADTPDNFQSRRPNTSFCFLDIRSPGLGDTAMYLCATSRAPSGRANEQFFGPGTRLTVL.

CDR3 loop: CAISESLAGGSNEQFF. The DNA for the CDR3 is TGTGCCATCAGTGAGTCGCTAGCGGGAGGGTCCAATGAGCAGTTCTTC. The rearrangement links TRBV10-3 to TRBJ2-1, with 12 nucleotides matching TRBD2. The trim removed 0 bases at V and 6 bases at J, leaving 3 bases unmatched. CDR3 size: 16 residues. From germline, CDR1 is ENHRY and CDR2 SYGVKD.

The chain is built from TRBV19 and TRBJ1-2, with 7 nucleotides matching TRBD1. Per the germline V gene, CDR1 is LNHDA and CDR2 is SQIVND (reference sequence). J lost 3 bases, V lost 6 bases, and 4 bases had no gene match. This CDR3 has 13 residues. As DNA, the CDR3 is TGTGCCAGTAGAGGGGGCGCGGACTATGGCTACACCTTC. This gives the protein CASRGGADYGYTF. The full variable domain, rest sourced from reference TRBV19 and TRBJ1-2, is DGGITQSPKYLFRKEGQNVTLSCEQNLNHDAMYWYRQDPGQGLRLIYYSQIVNDFQKGDIAEGYSVSREKKESFPLTVTSAQKNPTAFYLCASRGGADYGYTFGSGTRLTVV.

The J gene is TRBJ1-1, the V gene TRBV5-4, with D perhaps TRBD1 (6 bases). The V gene's germline CDR1 is SGHNT and CDR2 YYREEE (reference sequence). The CDR3 sequence is 16 residues long. V was cut by 0 bases and J by 3 bases, with 15 bases left in between. DNA of the CDR3: TGTGCCAGCAGCTTGGGGTTAAGGGGGGCTGACACTGAAGCTTTCTTT. Translation: CASSLGLRGADTEAFF. Complete variable domain (other parts from reference TRBV5-4 and TRBJ1-1): ETGVTQSPTHLIKTRGQQVTLRCSSQSGHNTVSWYQQALGQGPQFIFQYYREEENGRGNFPPRFSGLQFPNYSSELNVNALELDDSALYLCASSLGLRGADTEAFFGQGTRLTVV.

The rearrangement joins TRBV7-2 to TRBJ1-2; possibly TRBD1 for D (6 bases). CDR1 and CDR2 from the germline V gene are SGHTA and FQGNSA. CDR3 size: 13 residues. V gave up 3 bases and J gave up 2 bases, with 7 bases separating them. CDR3 amino acids: CASSFDRNYGYTF. For the CDR3, the DNA is TGTGCCAGCAGCTTTGACAGGAACTATGGCTACACCTTC.